The present T cell receptor beta chain was sequenced within a study of blood T cell repertoires in COVID-19. Sequenced by immunoSEQ multiplex PCR; TCRdb stores in-frame clones only, minus some. The table lists under 140,000 clones, less than 85% of them singletons. Sequences were obtained from peripheral blood. The sequence was collected from an elderly woman with acute or convalescent COVID-19.

As DNA, the CDR3 is TGCGCCAGCAGCTTGGACCCAGGGGTCGGCTACACCTTC. It yields the protein CASSLDPGVGYTF. This chain connects TRBV5-1 to TRBJ1-2; a possible D gene is TRBD1 (6 bases). CDR1 is SGHRS, CDR2 YFSETQ, per germline. CDR3 length equals 13 residues. The V end was cut by 0 bases, the J end by 8 bases, with 11 bases between.